Listed below are T cell receptor beta chains from one sample, sequenced in a study of cytomegalovirus exposure and HLA in healthy donors. Clones were sequenced by immunoSEQ multiplex PCR, and TCRdb holds only the in-frame ones, with some missing. The sample lists about 110,000 clones, 70% to 90% seen once, with roughly 1.4% in the top ten. Sequencing was done on a sample of PBMCs. All receptors come from a woman in her thirties in good health and CMV-seropositive. The conserved cysteine and the conserved F or W are not part of the CDR3 here.

>11|TRBV18
ASSPVVAEGYT
>12|TRBV2
ASSGDSGNQPQH
>9|TRBV15
ATSGGGTQY
>12|TRBV29-1
SVTIRDRGTEAF
>12|TRBV5-1
ASSSGTGDGGYT
>11|TRBV30
AWDRRGWDEQY
>12|TRBV6-5
ASSRTGRIYEQY
>13|TRBV19
ASSLHRTGAYGYT
>12|TRBV7-7
ASSPGGSNEKLF
>11|TRBV30
AWSGQSSYEQY
>12|TRBV28
ASSRQGTSYEQY
>11|TRBV5-1
ASREGQGNGYT
>12|TRBV7-3
ASSLGGYGETQY
>11|TRBV4-1
ASSRGLWETQY
>14|TRBV5-6
ASSLSPGQGVLEAF
>11|TRBV5-1
ASSLRGPLEQF
>11|TRBV28
ASSFSSFNTIY
>14|TRBV5-1
ASSLARGGSANEQF
>11|TRBV5-6
ASSPRDMNIQY
>11|TRBV29-1
SVTGHGGYGYT
>9|TRBV20-1
SARTGDGYT
>13|TRBV4-3
ASSQARGSLYEQY
>16|TRBV18
ASSPPSGIASMNTEAF
>13|TRBV5-4
ASSLGTPTSNEQF
>11|TRBV30
AWSVDRAYEQY
>14|TRBV15
ATRPGQGEYNSPLH